This record looks at one T cell receptor beta chain sequence and its context. This specimen belongs to a study of control samples from healthy donors and cancer patients. Profiled with immunoSEQ multiplex PCR; TCRdb holds only in-frame clones, not every one. The sample lists about 150,000 clones, about nine tenths occurring once. The source of this sequence is a man between 25 and 39 years old in good health. Sequenced material: blood.

CDR3 in amino acids: CASSVMGDTEAFF. The CDR3 bases are TGTGCCAGCAGCGTAATGGGGGACACTGAAGCTTTCTTT. The chain joins TRBV9 to TRBJ1-1; perhaps TRBD1 as D (5 bases). The CDR3 consists of 13 residues. CDR1 is SGDLS, CDR2 YYNGEE, per germline. Trimming stripped 1 base from V and 3 bases from J, with 7 bases between.